Listed here is a single TCR beta chain. Its antigen remains unidentified. Qualities for individual bases were not recorded, and no much larger clone is one base off. CDR1 and CDR2 are read off the germline V gene (reference sequence) as DFQATT and SNEGSKA. Taken from cysteine to phenylalanine, the CDR3 has 18 residues. Only the CDR3 portion is preserved as DNA: 54 bases, with reading frame beginning at the first base. After removal of 2 bases from V and 0 bases from J, the junction retains 11 bases not matched to a gene. This sample is drawn from a study of T cell repertoires in cytomegalovirus infection (dated by TCRdb to between 2018 and 2020). With respect to the entire study: The HLA type of each donor mattered for the analysis, because public TCR beta signatures pointed to carriage of CMV infection along with the matching HLA type. General conclusions and limits of the study: Carriers of CMV infection plus the relevant HLA type were discriminated by the cumulative frequency of public TCR beta family members in the study cohort and in an independent roughly 340-donor cohort. The ex vivo response was dominated by HLA-C-restricted CMV-specific TCR beta clonotypes, and the single most frequent clonotype in two of eight donors was supplied by these HLA-C-restricted clonotypes.

TCRdb names Illumina HiSeq 1500 as the instrument used. TCRdb reprocessed the public reads (quality trimming at Q25 with fastp, clone calling with MiXCR) and kept in-frame beta chains. Duplicate CDR3 protein sequences are folded into a single record with the most common DNA and genes. The sample includes roughly 230,000 distinct CDR3 sequences, with around 6.4% observed a single time. The ten largest make up under 7.5% of the sample. The V gene is TRBV20-1 and the J gene is TRBJ2-1; TRBD1 matches 9 bases in the middle. The sequence came from a human donor in good health (CMV status not recorded). Some clones in this sample may be carry-over from other donors' samples. The sequenced material came from PBMCs. At the DNA level, the sequence is TGCAGTGCTAGACGGGGTTTCGGGACAGGGAGCTCCTACAATGAGCAGTTCTTC. It encodes CSARRGFGTGSSYNEQFF.